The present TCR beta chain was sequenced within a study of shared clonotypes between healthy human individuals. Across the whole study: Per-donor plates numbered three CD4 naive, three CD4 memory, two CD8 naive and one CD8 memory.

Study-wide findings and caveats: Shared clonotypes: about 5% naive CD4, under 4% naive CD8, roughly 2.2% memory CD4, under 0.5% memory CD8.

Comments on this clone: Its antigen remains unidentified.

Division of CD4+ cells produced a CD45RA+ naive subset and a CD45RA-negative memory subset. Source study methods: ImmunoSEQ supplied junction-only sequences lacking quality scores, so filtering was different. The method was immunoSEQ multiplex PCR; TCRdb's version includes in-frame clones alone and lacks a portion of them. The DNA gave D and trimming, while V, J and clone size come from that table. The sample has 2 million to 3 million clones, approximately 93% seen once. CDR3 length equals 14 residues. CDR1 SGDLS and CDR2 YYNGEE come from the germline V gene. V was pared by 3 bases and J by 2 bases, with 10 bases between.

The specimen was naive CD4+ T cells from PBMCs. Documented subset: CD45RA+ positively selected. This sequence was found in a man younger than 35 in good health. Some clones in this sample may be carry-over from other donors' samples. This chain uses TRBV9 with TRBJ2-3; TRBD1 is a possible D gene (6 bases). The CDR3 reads CASSGRGVTDTQYF. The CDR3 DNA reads TGTGCCAGCAGCGGCAGGGGCGTCACAGATACGCAGTATTTT.